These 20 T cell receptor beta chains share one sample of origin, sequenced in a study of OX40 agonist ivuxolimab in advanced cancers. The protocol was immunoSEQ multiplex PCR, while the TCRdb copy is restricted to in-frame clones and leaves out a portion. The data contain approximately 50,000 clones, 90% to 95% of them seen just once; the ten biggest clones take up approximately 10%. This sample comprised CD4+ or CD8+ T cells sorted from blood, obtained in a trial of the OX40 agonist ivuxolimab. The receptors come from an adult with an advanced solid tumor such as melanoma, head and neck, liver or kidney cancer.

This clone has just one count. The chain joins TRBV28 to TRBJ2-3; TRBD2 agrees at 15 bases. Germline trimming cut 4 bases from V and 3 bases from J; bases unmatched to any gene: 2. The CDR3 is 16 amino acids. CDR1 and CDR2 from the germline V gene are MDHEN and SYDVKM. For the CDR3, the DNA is TGTGCCAGCAGTTCCGGACTAGCGGGAGGGACAGATACGCAGTATTTT. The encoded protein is CASSSGLAGGTDTQYF. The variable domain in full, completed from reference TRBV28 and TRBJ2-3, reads DVKVTQSSRYLVKRTGEKVFLECVQDMDHENMFWYRQDPGLGLRLIYFSYDVKMKEKGDIPEGYSVSREKKERFSLILESASTNQTSMYLCASSSGLAGGTDTQYFGPGTRLTVL.

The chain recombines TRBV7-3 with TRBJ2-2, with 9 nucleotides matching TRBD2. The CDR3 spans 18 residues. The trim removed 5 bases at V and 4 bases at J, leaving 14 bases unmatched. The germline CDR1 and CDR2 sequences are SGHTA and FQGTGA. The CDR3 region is CASSPKFSGGTPTGELFF. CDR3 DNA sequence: TGTGCCAGCAGCCCAAAATTTAGCGGGGGAACGCCCACCGGGGAGCTGTTTTTT.

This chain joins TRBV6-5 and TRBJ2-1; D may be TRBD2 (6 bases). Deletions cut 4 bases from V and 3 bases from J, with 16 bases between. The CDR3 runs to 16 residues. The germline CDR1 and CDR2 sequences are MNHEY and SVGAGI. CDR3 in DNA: TGTGCCAGCAGTTCTGGAGGAGGGTTGAACTACAATGAGCAGTTCTTC. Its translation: CASSSGGGLNYNEQFF.

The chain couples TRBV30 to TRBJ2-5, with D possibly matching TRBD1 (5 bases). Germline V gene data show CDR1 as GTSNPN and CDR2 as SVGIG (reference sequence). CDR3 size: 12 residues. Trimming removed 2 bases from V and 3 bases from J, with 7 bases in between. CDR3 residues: CAWSTGEETQYF. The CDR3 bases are TGTGCCTGGAGTACAGGAGAAGAGACCCAGTACTTC.

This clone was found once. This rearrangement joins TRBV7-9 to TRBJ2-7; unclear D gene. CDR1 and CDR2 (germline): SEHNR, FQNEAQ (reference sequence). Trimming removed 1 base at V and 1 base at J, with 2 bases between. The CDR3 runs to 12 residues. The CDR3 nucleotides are TGTGCCAGCAGCTTAGTATCCTACGAGCAGTACTTC. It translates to CASSLVSYEQYF.

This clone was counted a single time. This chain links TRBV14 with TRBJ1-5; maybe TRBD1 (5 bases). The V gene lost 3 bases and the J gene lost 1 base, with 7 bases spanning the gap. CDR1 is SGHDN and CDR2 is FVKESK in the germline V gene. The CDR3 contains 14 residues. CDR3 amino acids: CASSQQGSNQPQHF. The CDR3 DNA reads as TGTGCCAGCAGCCAGCAGGGAAGCAATCAGCCCCAGCATTTT.

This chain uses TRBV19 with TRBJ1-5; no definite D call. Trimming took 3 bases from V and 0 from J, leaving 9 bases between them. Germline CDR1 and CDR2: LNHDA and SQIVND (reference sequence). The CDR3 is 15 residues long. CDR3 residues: CASSIAEYSNQPQHF. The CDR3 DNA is TGTGCCAGTAGTATCGCAGAATATAGCAATCAGCCCCAGCATTTT.

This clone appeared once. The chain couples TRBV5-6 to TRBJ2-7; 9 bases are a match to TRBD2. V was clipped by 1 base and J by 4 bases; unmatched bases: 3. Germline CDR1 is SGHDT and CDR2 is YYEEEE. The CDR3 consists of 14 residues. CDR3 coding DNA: TGTGCCAGCAGCTTGATAGCGGGAGAATACGAGCAGTACTTC. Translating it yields CASSLIAGEYEQYF.

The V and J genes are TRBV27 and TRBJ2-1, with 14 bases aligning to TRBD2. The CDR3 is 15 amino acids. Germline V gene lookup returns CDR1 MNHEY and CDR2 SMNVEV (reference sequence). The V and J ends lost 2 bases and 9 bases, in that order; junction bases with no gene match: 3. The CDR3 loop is CASSLGTSGRSEQFF. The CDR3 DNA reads TGTGCCAGCAGTTTAGGGACTAGCGGGAGAAGTGAGCAGTTCTTC.

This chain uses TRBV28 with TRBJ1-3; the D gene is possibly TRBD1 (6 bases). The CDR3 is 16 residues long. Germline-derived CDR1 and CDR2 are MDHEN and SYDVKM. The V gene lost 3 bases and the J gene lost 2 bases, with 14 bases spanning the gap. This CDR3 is CASSLYQGTPGNTIYF. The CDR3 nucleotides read TGTGCCAGCAGTTTGTATCAGGGGACCCCTGGAAACACCATATATTTT. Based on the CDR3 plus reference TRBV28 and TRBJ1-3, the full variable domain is DVKVTQSSRYLVKRTGEKVFLECVQDMDHENMFWYRQDPGLGLRLIYFSYDVKMKEKGDIPEGYSVSREKKERFSLILESASTNQTSMYLCASSLYQGTPGNTIYFGEGSWLTVV.

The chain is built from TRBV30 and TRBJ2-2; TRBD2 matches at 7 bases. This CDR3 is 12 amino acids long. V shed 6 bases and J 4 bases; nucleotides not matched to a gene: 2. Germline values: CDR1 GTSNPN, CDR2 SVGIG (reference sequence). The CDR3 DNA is TGTGCCTGTAGCGGGTCCACCGGGGAGCTGTTTTTT. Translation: CACSGSTGELFF.

The DNA of the CDR3 is TGCAGCGTTGCAGGACAGGGCCCGACCTACGAGCAGTACTTC. This sequence encodes CSVAGQGPTYEQYF. The gene calls are TRBV29-1 and TRBJ2-7; 8 bases line up with TRBD1. The CDR3 extends over 14 amino acids. With 4 bases clipped from V and 2 bases from J, the junction kept 7 bases outside the gene matches. In germline, CDR1 is SQVTM, CDR2 ANQGSEA.

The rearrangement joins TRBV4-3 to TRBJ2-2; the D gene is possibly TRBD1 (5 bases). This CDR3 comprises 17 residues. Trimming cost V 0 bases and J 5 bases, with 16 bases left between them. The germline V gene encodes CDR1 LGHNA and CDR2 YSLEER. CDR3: CASSQELTIRVTGELFF. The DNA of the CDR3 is TGCGCCAGCAGCCAAGAACTTACCATCAGGGTAACCGGGGAGCTGTTTTTT.

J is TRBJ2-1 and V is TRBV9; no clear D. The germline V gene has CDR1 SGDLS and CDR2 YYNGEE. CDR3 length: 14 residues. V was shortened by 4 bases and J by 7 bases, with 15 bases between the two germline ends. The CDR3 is CASSPGGSRNEQFF. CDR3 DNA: TGTGCCAGCAGCCCAGGTGGTTCGAGGAATGAGCAGTTCTTC.

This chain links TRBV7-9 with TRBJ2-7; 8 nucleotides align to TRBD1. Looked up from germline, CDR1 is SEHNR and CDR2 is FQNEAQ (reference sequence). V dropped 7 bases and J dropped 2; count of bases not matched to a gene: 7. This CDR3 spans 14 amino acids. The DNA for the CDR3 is TGTGCCAGCACCCCTTCGACAGGGGCCTACGAGCAGTACTTC. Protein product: CASTPSTGAYEQYF.

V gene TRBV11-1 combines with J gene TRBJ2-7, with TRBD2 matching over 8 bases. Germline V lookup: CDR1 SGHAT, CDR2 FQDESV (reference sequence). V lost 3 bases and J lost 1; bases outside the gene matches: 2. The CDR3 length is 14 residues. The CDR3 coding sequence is TGTGCCAGCAGCTTTGCGGGAGGTTCCTACGAGCAGTACTTC. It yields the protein CASSFAGGSYEQYF.

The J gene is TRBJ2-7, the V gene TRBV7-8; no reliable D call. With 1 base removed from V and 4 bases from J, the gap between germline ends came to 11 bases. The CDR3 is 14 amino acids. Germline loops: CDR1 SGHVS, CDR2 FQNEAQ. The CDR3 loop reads CASSLGTVGYEQYF. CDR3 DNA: TGTGCCAGCAGCTTAGGGACGGTAGGATACGAGCAGTACTTC.

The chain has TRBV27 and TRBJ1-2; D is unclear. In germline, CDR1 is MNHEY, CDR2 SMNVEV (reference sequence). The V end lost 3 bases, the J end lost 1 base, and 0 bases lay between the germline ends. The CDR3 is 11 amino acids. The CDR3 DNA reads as TGTGCCAGCAGTTTTAACTATGGCTACACCTTC. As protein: CASSFNYGYTF.

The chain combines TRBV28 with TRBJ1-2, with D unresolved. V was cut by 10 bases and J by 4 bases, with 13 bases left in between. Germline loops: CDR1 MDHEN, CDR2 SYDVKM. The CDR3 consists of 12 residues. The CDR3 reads CATPGPSYGYTF. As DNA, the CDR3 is TGTGCCACCCCCGGCCCTAGCTATGGCTACACCTTC.

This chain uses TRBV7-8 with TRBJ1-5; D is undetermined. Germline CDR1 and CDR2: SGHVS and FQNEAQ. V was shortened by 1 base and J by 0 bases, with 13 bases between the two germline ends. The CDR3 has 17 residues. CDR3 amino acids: CASSLVVRQVSNQPQHF. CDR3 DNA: TGTGCCAGCAGCTTAGTGGTTCGGCAGGTTAGCAATCAGCCCCAGCATTTT.